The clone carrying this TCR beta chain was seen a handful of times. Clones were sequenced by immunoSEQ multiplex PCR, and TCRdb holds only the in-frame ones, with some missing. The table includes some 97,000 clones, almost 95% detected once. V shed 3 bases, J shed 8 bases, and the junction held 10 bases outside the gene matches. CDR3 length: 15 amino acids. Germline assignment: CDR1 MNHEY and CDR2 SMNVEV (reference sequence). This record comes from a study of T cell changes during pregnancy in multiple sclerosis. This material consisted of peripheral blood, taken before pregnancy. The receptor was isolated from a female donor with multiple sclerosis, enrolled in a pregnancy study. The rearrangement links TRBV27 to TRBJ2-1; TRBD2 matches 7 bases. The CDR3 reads CASSFRRGSHHEQFF. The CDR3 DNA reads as TGTGCCAGCAGTTTTCGGCGGGGGAGCCACCATGAGCAGTTCTTC.